Listed here are 10 T cell receptor beta chains from one sample, sequenced in a study of quantifying T cell responses using KT2 cells. In the study overall: cDNA was made from DNase-treated RNA using alpha and beta constant primers.

The cDNA 3' end received a ligated oligonucleotide with a UMI. An equimolar mix of RC1.1 and RC1.2 primed the beta chain across TRBC1 and TRBC2. TCRdb re-analysed the UMI-ligation and nested PCR reads in MiXCR, keeping a single row per CDR3 protein. The data show over 25,000 distinct CDR3 sequences, with 10% seen just once and 8% to 10% held by the top ten. Material for sequencing was PBMCs spiked with cells of the T cell clone KT2. These receptors were collected from a human donor.

This clonotype was seen only a few times. The chain recombines TRBV12-3 or TRBV12-4 with TRBJ2-3; the D is unclear. The length of the CDR3 is 13 residues. The ends were cut back, 5 bases at V and 5 bases at J, with 11 bases in the middle. CDR3 DNA sequence: TGTGCCAGCAGTCCCCAAGGGTTAGATACGCAGTATTTT. Its translation: CASSPQGLDTQYF.

The chain has TRBV4-1 and TRBJ1-2; 9 nucleotides agree with TRBD1. The CDR3 covers 15 residues. V shed 0 bases, J shed 4 bases, and the junction held 3 bases outside the gene matches. The germline V gene has CDR1 MGHRA and CDR2 YSYEKL. The CDR3 region is CASSQDATGGYGYTF. DNA of the CDR3: TGCGCCAGCAGCCAAGATGCGACAGGGGGCTATGGCTACACCTTC.

The chain has TRBV20-1 and TRBJ2-1, with 8 bases matching TRBD2. The junction had 20 bases not matched to a gene; V was cut back by 3 bases and J by 7 bases. The CDR3 is 18 residues long. Germline V lookup: CDR1 DFQATT, CDR2 SNEGSKA (reference sequence). CDR3 in amino acids: CSASGTRWGGWVTNEQFF. In DNA, the CDR3 is TGCAGTGCTAGCGGGACTAGATGGGGGGGCTGGGTGACGAATGAGCAGTTCTTC.

This clonotype was seen more than once but under ten times. CDR3 residues: CASSPQGPNYGYTF. Written as DNA, the CDR3 is TGTGCCAGCAGTCCTCAGGGTCCTAACTATGGCTACACCTTC. The J gene is TRBJ1-2, the V gene TRBV2; D is possibly TRBD1 (5 bases). The CDR3 runs 14 residues. Germline CDR1 reads SNHLY; CDR2 reads FYNNEI. V dropped 5 bases and J dropped 0 bases, with 10 bases sitting between them.

V usage is TRBV30 and J usage is TRBJ1-1; D may be TRBD1 (5 bases). The germline gives CDR1 GTSNPN, CDR2 SVGIG (reference sequence). The CDR3 covers 15 residues. Trimming took off 2 bases at V and 1 base at J, with 14 bases between the two ends. CDR3 sequence: CAWSLFGGPNTEAFF. The CDR3 DNA follows: TGTGCCTGGAGTCTTTTTGGGGGTCCGAACACTGAAGCTTTCTTT.

The rearrangement joins TRBV7-9 to TRBJ2-2, with D possibly TRBD1 on 7 matching bases. Germline assignment: CDR1 SEHNR and CDR2 FQNEAQ (reference sequence). The length of the CDR3 is 15 residues. The V and J ends lost 0 bases and 6 bases respectively, with 11 bases between them. The chain's CDR3 is CASSLAQGGAGELFF. As DNA, the CDR3 is TGTGCCAGCAGCTTAGCCCAGGGGGGTGCCGGGGAGCTGTTTTTT.

Only a few counts were recorded for this clonotype. The rearrangement links TRBV6-5 to TRBJ1-3; D remains ambiguous. The V and J ends lost 3 bases and 4 bases respectively, with 22 bases between them. Germline values: CDR1 MNHEY, CDR2 SVGAGI. This CDR3 has 18 amino acids. This CDR3 is CASSYRSGSRSRGNTIYF. The CDR3 bases are TGTGCCAGCAGTTATAGATCGGGCAGCCGATCACGAGGAAACACCATATATTTT.

DNA for the CDR3: TGCGCCAGCAGTGAGCTCGGAGCGGGGGGGGGCACAGATACGCAGTATTTT. It specifies CASSELGAGGGTDTQYF. The chain joins TRBV10-2 to TRBJ2-3; TRBD2 matches 10 bases. This CDR3 has 17 amino acids. The germline CDR1 and CDR2 sequences are WSHSY and SAAADI. With V trimmed by 2 bases and J by 1 base, 6 bases remained unmatched.

This clonotype was seen a single time. With a much larger clone just one base away, this may be a read error. The chain carries TRBV20-1 and TRBJ2-2; 12 bases align to TRBD2. Germline loops: CDR1 DFQATT, CDR2 SNEGSKA (reference sequence). CDR3 length: 15 amino acids. The CDR3 coding sequence is TGCAGTGCTAGAGGACTAGCGGGAGTCACCAGGGAGCTGTTTTTT. It specifies CSARGLAGVTRELFF.

The table lists this clonotype with many counts. V is TRBV12-3 or TRBV12-4 and J is TRBJ1-2; D is undetermined. V was clipped by 1 base and J by 4 bases, with 13 bases between them. This CDR3 has 15 residues. CDR3 sequence reads: CASSLDPGRSYGYTF. DNA for the CDR3: TGTGCCAGCAGTTTAGACCCGGGGAGAAGCTATGGCTACACCTTC.